Listed below are T cell receptor beta chains from one sample, sequenced in a study of T-cell memory formation after mild COVID-19. MiXCR was run by TCRdb on the 5' RACE reads, yielding one entry per CDR3 protein. The sample holds a few hundred thousand distinct CDR3 sequences; less than 20% are singletons and the top ten take under 25%. What was sequenced was PBMCs or a T cell subset sorted from them (not recorded which). The origin of the receptors is a man younger than 35 who had mild COVID-19 (a few samples of this study predate the infection). Cell type and time point are not known. The CDR3 runs from the conserved cysteine through the conserved F or W. The D gene is left open where the match is weak. Clone sizes are given selectively: once, few, many, or a class where the clone is expanded.

clone_size,j_call,d_call,v_call,cdr3_nt,cdr3_aa
.,TRBJ2-1,TRBD2,TRBV4-1,TGCGCCAGCAGCCAACCCAGGACTAGCGGGGGTGGGATGGGGTACAATGAGCAGTTCTTC,CASSQPRTSGGGMGYNEQFF
few,TRBJ2-3,.,TRBV7-3,TGTGCCAGCAGTTTACTCCAGGGGAGAGGCACAGATACGCAGTATTTT,CASSLLQGRGTDTQYF
few,TRBJ1-2,TRBD1,TRBV7-2,TGTGCCAGCAGCTTAGCGGGACAGGATGGCTACACCTTC,CASSLAGQDGYTF
.,TRBJ2-5,.,TRBV10-3,TGTGCCATCAGTGAAAAGTCTAGTGCGTTTGAGACCCAGTACTTC,CAISEKSSAFETQYF
few,TRBJ1-1,.,TRBV7-6,TGTGCCAGCAGCTTATCAGATGGGGAGAACACTGAAGCTTTCTTT,CASSLSDGENTEAFF
few,TRBJ1-1,TRBD1,TRBV12-3/TRBV12-4,TGTGCCAGCAGTTACAGGGGAAGTTTTGTGGGAGCTTTCTTT,CASSYRGSFVGAFF
.,TRBJ2-7,TRBD2,TRBV7-9,TGTGCCAGCAGCTTACTCGAAAGCGGGGCGTACGAGCAGTACTTC,CASSLLESGAYEQYF
.,TRBJ1-1,.,TRBV29-1,TGCAGCGTTATGGGCCCCGGGACTGAAGCTTTCTTT,CSVMGPGTEAFF
few,TRBJ2-3,.,TRBV7-3,TGTGCCAGCAGCTTAACAAAGCTGGATACGCAGTATTTT,CASSLTKLDTQYF
many,TRBJ2-5,.,TRBV5-1,TGCGCCAGCAGCTTGAATCGGCGACAAAGAGAAGAGACCCAGTACTTC,CASSLNRRQREETQYF
.,TRBJ1-1,.,TRBV18,TGTGCCAGCTCAGAACAGGGTCCGAACACTGAAGCTTTCTTT,CASSEQGPNTEAFF
.,TRBJ2-3,.,TRBV23-1,TGCGCCAGCAGTCAATCGGCGGTACACACAGATACGCAGTATTTT,CASSQSAVHTDTQYF
.,TRBJ2-6,TRBD1,TRBV7-3,TGTGCCAGCAGCCTCCGGACAGGGGGCGGTACTGGGGCCAACGTCCTGACTTTC,CASSLRTGGGTGANVLTF
few,TRBJ2-5,TRBD2,TRBV7-2,TGTGCCAGCAGCCCCCGGACTAGCGGGGGGGCAGAGACCCAGTACTTC,CASSPRTSGGAETQYF
many,TRBJ1-1,.,TRBV6-2/TRBV6-3,TGTGCCAGCAGTTACCGGGGGTCGGAGAGTGAAGCTTTCTTT,CASSYRGSESEAFF
few,TRBJ2-7,TRBD1,TRBV5-1,TGCGCCAGCAGCCCCGAGGACAGGGGGCGATACGAGCAGTACTTC,CASSPEDRGRYEQYF
few,TRBJ2-6,.,TRBV27,TGTGCCAGCAGTTTATCGGGGGGTTCTGGGGCCAACGTCCTGACTTTC,CASSLSGGSGANVLTF